This TCR beta chain originates from a study of blood T cell repertoires in COVID-19. Sequenced by immunoSEQ multiplex PCR; TCRdb stores in-frame clones only, minus some. The table has tens of thousands of clones, 82% seen once. The CDR3 is 16 amino acids. The V gene's germline CDR1 is MNHEY and CDR2 SVGEGT. The trim removed 1 base at V and 0 bases at J, leaving 5 bases unmatched. This TCR was sampled from a human donor in a cohort sampled during active or convalescent COVID-19. Sequencing input: peripheral blood. The V call is TRBV6-2 or TRBV6-3, the J call TRBJ1-1; 7 nucleotides match TRBD1. Written as DNA, the CDR3 is TGTGCCAGCAGTTACTGGCAGGGGGTCGTGAACACTGAAGCTTTCTTT. This sequence encodes CASSYWQGVVNTEAFF.